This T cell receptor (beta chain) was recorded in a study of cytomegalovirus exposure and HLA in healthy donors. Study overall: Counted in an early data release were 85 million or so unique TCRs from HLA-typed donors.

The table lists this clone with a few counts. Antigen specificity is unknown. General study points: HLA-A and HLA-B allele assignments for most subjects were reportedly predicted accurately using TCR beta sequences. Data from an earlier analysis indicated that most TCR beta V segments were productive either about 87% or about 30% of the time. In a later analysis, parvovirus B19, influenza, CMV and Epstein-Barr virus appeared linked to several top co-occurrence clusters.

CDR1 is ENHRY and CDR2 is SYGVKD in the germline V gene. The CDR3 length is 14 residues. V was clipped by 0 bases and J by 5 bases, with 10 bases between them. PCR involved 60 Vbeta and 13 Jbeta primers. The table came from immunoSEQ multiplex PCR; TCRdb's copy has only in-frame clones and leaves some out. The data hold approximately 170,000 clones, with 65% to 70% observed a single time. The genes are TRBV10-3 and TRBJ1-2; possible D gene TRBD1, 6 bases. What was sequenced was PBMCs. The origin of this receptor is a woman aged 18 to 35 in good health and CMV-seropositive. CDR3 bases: TGTGCCATCAGTGAGTCAGGACAGCTATATGGCTACACCTTC. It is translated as CAISESGQLYGYTF.